This T cell receptor beta chain was identified in a study of blood T cell repertoires in COVID-19. Using immunoSEQ multiplex PCR, the repertoire was profiled, and TCRdb retains in-frame clones only, with some absent. The sample has around 400,000 clones, approximately 90% seen once; the top ten hold around 0.86%. Trimming took off 3 bases at V and 2 bases at J, with 13 bases between the two ends. Germline V gives CDR1 KGHDR, CDR2 SFDVKD. The CDR3 length is 16 residues. Concerning this clone itself: The identical CDR3 is also encoded by other nucleotide sequences in the sample.

The sequence came from a woman aged 40 to 55 who had been exposed to COVID-19. The specimen sequenced was PBMCs or T cells enriched from blood (not recorded which). The V and J genes are TRBV24-1 and TRBJ2-1; maybe TRBD1 (5 bases). The CDR3 region has the DNA TGTGCCACCAGTGATGACAGAGGTGGAGCCTACAATGAGCAGTTCTTC. Its translation is CATSDDRGGAYNEQFF.